The rows below give T cell receptor beta chains drawn from one sample of a study of OX40 agonist ivuxolimab in advanced cancers. The data were produced by immunoSEQ multiplex PCR, yet TCRdb's version contains in-frame clones alone and is incomplete. This table has around 150,000 clones, 85% to 95% appearing once. The sample consisted of CD4+ or CD8+ T cells sorted from blood, taken in a trial of the OX40 agonist ivuxolimab. These receptors were collected from an adult with an advanced solid tumor such as melanoma, head and neck, liver or kidney cancer. Both conserved end residues are part of each CDR3. Each record gives: D gene, J gene, clone size, V gene, CDR3 protein, CDR3 DNA. A D gene is named only where the DNA matches it firmly. The size of a clone is reported for some rows only, either as once, few or many, or as a class for expanded clones.

d_call: .
j_call: TRBJ2-3
clone_size: .
v_call: TRBV7-9
cdr3_aa: CASSFSPDYTQYF
cdr3_nt: TGTGCCAGCAGCTTTTCCCCCGACTATACGCAGTATTTT

d_call: .
j_call: TRBJ2-5
clone_size: .
v_call: TRBV9
cdr3_aa: CASSVGGGAETQYF
cdr3_nt: TGTGCCAGCAGCGTAGGTGGAGGGGCAGAGACCCAGTACTTC

d_call: .
j_call: TRBJ2-3
clone_size: .
v_call: TRBV5-1
cdr3_aa: CASSSGVTDTQYF
cdr3_nt: TGCGCCAGCAGCTCAGGGGTTACGGATACGCAGTATTTT

d_call: .
j_call: TRBJ1-6
clone_size: .
v_call: TRBV7-8
cdr3_aa: CASSPPSSYNSPLHF
cdr3_nt: TGTGCCAGCAGCCCCCCAAGCTCCTATAATTCACCCCTCCACTTT

d_call: .
j_call: TRBJ1-5
clone_size: .
v_call: TRBV7-2
cdr3_aa: CASSKVAGYSNQPQHF
cdr3_nt: TGTGCCAGCAGCAAGGTGGCAGGGTATAGCAATCAGCCCCAGCATTTT

d_call: .
j_call: TRBJ2-1
clone_size: once
v_call: TRBV5-1
cdr3_aa: CASSFRDISYNEQFF
cdr3_nt: TGCGCCAGCAGCTTCCGGGACATCTCCTACAATGAGCAGTTCTTC

d_call: TRBD1
j_call: TRBJ1-1
clone_size: .
v_call: TRBV9
cdr3_aa: CASGIDRDTEAFF
cdr3_nt: TGTGCCAGCGGGATAGACAGGGACACTGAAGCTTTCTTT

d_call: TRBD1
j_call: TRBJ1-4
clone_size: few
v_call: TRBV7-9
cdr3_aa: CASSLWTGGRTNEKLFF
cdr3_nt: TGTGCCAGCAGCCTTTGGACAGGGGGGAGGACTAATGAAAAACTGTTTTTT

d_call: TRBD2
j_call: TRBJ2-7
clone_size: .
v_call: TRBV6-5
cdr3_aa: CASIYGGSSYEQYF
cdr3_nt: TGTGCCAGCATTTACGGGGGGAGCTCCTACGAGCAGTACTTC

d_call: TRBD1
j_call: TRBJ2-3
clone_size: .
v_call: TRBV5-6
cdr3_aa: CASSLQGATDTQYF
cdr3_nt: TGTGCCAGCAGCTTACAGGGGGCCACAGATACGCAGTATTTT

d_call: TRBD2
j_call: TRBJ2-7
clone_size: .
v_call: TRBV7-8
cdr3_aa: CASSLIFSGGDGSYEQYF
cdr3_nt: TGTGCCAGCAGCCTAATCTTTAGCGGGGGGGATGGGTCCTACGAGCAGTACTTC

d_call: TRBD1
j_call: TRBJ2-7
clone_size: .
v_call: TRBV29-1
cdr3_aa: CSVEGQGYEQYF
cdr3_nt: TGCAGCGTTGAGGGACAGGGCTACGAGCAGTACTTC

d_call: TRBD2
j_call: TRBJ2-5
clone_size: once
v_call: TRBV11-2
cdr3_aa: CASSLSTSGGMGETQYF
cdr3_nt: TGTGCCAGCAGCTTATCCACTAGCGGGGGAATGGGGGAGACCCAGTACTTC

d_call: .
j_call: TRBJ1-1
clone_size: .
v_call: TRBV18
cdr3_aa: CAGSQTRGNEAFF
cdr3_nt: TGTGCCGGCTCACAGACGCGGGGCAATGAAGCTTTCTTT

d_call: TRBD1
j_call: TRBJ1-2
clone_size: .
v_call: TRBV5-4
cdr3_aa: CASSLLTGGGYTF
cdr3_nt: TGTGCCAGCAGCTTGTTGACAGGGGGAGGCTACACCTTC

d_call: .
j_call: TRBJ2-2
clone_size: .
v_call: TRBV5-8
cdr3_aa: CASSRRLTGELFF
cdr3_nt: TGTGCCAGCAGCCGCCGACTGACCGGGGAGCTGTTTTTT

d_call: .
j_call: TRBJ1-1
clone_size: .
v_call: TRBV6-6
cdr3_aa: CASSYSGANTEAFF
cdr3_nt: TGTGCCAGCAGTTACTCCGGGGCGAACACTGAAGCTTTCTTT

d_call: TRBD2
j_call: TRBJ2-1
clone_size: once
v_call: TRBV5-6
cdr3_aa: CASSLVVSTSGNNEQFF
cdr3_nt: TGTGCCAGCAGCTTGGTAGTATCGACTAGCGGTAACAATGAGCAGTTCTTC